This section outlines one TCR beta chain sequence together with its context. No cognate antigen has been identified for it. Data came from an Illumina HiSeq 2000. TCR beta cDNA libraries were prepared using 5'RACE template switching, which introduced a universal primer site and unique molecular identifiers. cDNA synthesis was primed from the TCR beta constant segment and was followed by two successive PCR amplification steps. On the authors' methods: MIGEC handled demultiplexing of the reads and grouping by UMI, while MiTCR was used to assemble and quantify clonotypes. To remove erroneous sequences, TCR cDNA sequences were retained only when supported by two or more reads. The tcR package was used for downstream repertoire analysis, and clonotypes were matched between fractions using CDR3 nucleotide sequence together with V segment. Antigen specificity was annotated against VDJdb with VDJmatch, allowing one amino acid substitution in CDR3. After TCRdb reprocessed the reads, each CDR3 protein sequence was kept as one row, without DNA. TCRdb's processing, not the authors', yielded these V and J calls. This sample's table contains a few hundred thousand distinct CDR3 sequences. Approximately 4% of the sample is held by the ten biggest clonotypes.

HCMV serostatus was determined by detecting HCMV-specific IgG in serum with a commercial ELISA kit. Ficoll density gradient centrifugation was used to isolate peripheral blood mononuclear cells from blood. This sample is drawn from a study of T cells expressing NK-cell markers (dated by TCRdb to the early 2020s). Background for the entire study: Eight or nine donors provided sorted CD3+CD56+NKG2C+, CD3+CD56+NKG2C- and CD3+CD56-NKG2C+ T-cell subsets, whose TCR beta-chain repertoires were profiled. Of the eight sequenced donors, seven were found to be HCMV-seropositive and one was found to be HCMV-seronegative. Randomly selected healthy volunteers, three men and five women, were used as the eight sequenced donors. The libraries were sequenced on Illumina HiSeq 2000/2500, MiSeq or NextSeq, producing 2 x 150 bp reads.

Results and caveats for the whole study, not just this receptor: Whether the expanded NKG2C-expressing T cell clones were specific for HCMV antigens was left unclear. Those dominant clonotypes were again the most abundant among CD3+CD56-NKG2C+ cells in several donors, at about 28.3-65%. In 6 or 7 donors, the dominant CD3+CD56+NKG2C+ clonotypes ranked among the top 10 CD8+ clonotypes, making up roughly 1.0-7.0% of CD8+ T cells.

According to the germline V gene (reference sequence), CDR1 reads SGHNT and CDR2 reads YYREEE. The CDR3 sequence holds 17 residues, the cysteine and phenylalanine included. The record lacks a DNA sequence. The rearrangement joined TRBV5-4 to TRBJ2-1; as DNA is missing, the TRBD1 call by TCRdb cannot be tested. The source is a man younger than 35 in good health. Donor details come from another sample of the same person, matched by shared clones. Sequencing was done on a sample of blood T cells: a sorted CD56 or NKG2C T cell subset, CD4+ or CD8+ T cells, or bulk PBMC T cells (not recorded which). CDR3 region: CASSLWASATTYNEQFF.